This entry lists 32 T cell receptor beta chains sequenced from one sample in a study of T cell repertoires in cytomegalovirus infection. TCRdb passed the reads through MiXCR, listing each CDR3 protein once. The profile shows 110,000 or so distinct CDR3 sequences, approximately 28% of them singletons. The antigens for these receptors are not known. Source: CD8+ T cells from cultured PBMCs, taken from culture after CMV antigen stimulation. These TCRs come from a human donor in good health (CMV status not recorded). Some clones in this sample may be carry-over from other donors' samples.

The chain carries TRBV10-3 and TRBJ1-1; tentatively, D is TRBD1 (6 bases). Germline CDR1 ENHRY, CDR2 SYGVKD. The CDR3 runs 14 residues. The V and J ends lost 4 bases and 5 bases respectively, with 14 bases between them. The CDR3 is CAISGGQGRTEAFF. The CDR3 nucleotides read TGTGCCATCAGTGGGGGGCAGGGTCGGACTGAAGCTTTCTTT.

The chain couples TRBV12-3 or TRBV12-4 to TRBJ2-1; 12 positions match TRBD2. Unmatched junction bases numbered 7, after V lost 5 bases and J lost 2 bases. The CDR3 length is 17 residues. Here the CDR3 reads CASSDRSSGGAYNEQFF. The CDR3 nucleotides are TGTGCCAGCAGTGACCGATCTAGCGGGGGGGCCTACAATGAGCAGTTCTTC.

This clonotype was seen only a few times. The rearrangement links TRBV5-1 to TRBJ2-1; D unclear. Germline CDR1 SGHRS, CDR2 YFSETQ. The CDR3 is made up of 13 amino acids. V dropped 0 bases and J dropped 6 bases, with 7 bases sitting between them. Here the CDR3 DNA reads TGCGCCAGCAGCTTGGGGAACCCCAATGAGCAGTTCTTC. It encodes CASSLGNPNEQFF.

The gene calls are TRBV6-6 and TRBJ1-6, with 12 bases that match TRBD1. The germline V gene encodes CDR1 MNHNY and CDR2 SVGAGI (reference sequence). V dropped 10 bases and J dropped 10; count of bases not matched to a gene: 8. The CDR3 consists of 14 residues. The CDR3 DNA reads as TGTGCCACCCGAGGGACAGGGGGCCGATCACCCCTCCACTTT. Residues: CATRGTGGRSPLHF.

There are a few counts of this clonotype. This sequence joins TRBV19 and TRBJ1-1; D is ambiguous. The CDR3 is 14 residues long. Deletions cut 3 bases from V and 3 bases from J, with 11 bases between. Germline loops: CDR1 LNHDA, CDR2 SQIVND (reference sequence). The chain's CDR3 is CASSIAGRDTEAFF. CDR3 DNA sequence: TGTGCCAGTAGTATTGCCGGGAGGGACACTGAAGCTTTCTTT.

The V gene is TRBV24-1, the J gene TRBJ2-5; 13 nucleotides agree with TRBD2. The junction had 3 bases not matched to a gene; V was cut back by 4 bases and J by 2 bases. The germline V gene encodes CDR1 KGHDR and CDR2 SFDVKD. The CDR3 covers 16 residues. CDR3 nucleotides: TGTGCCACCAGTGAAACGGGACTAGCGGGGCAAGAGACCCAGTACTTC. Translated: CATSETGLAGQETQYF.

CDR3 in amino acids: CASSFLTGGTDTQYF. In nucleotides, the CDR3 is TGTGCCAGTAGTTTTCTGACAGGGGGCACAGATACGCAGTATTTT. This rearrangement joins TRBV19 to TRBJ2-3, with TRBD1 matching over 8 bases. The CDR3 runs 15 residues. J was trimmed by 1 base and V by 5 bases; bases with no gene match: 5. Germline CDR1 and CDR2: LNHDA and SQIVND (reference sequence).

CDR3 nucleotides: TGTGCCACCTCTAAGACAGGCTATGGCTACACCTTC. Translating it yields CATSKTGYGYTF. The genes are TRBV24-1 and TRBJ1-2; D might be TRBD1 (6 bases). V was trimmed by 9 bases and J by 4 bases, leaving 11 bases between them. The CDR3 length is 12 residues. CDR1 is KGHDR and CDR2 is SFDVKD in the germline V gene.

This clonotype was seen a handful of times. The rearrangement links TRBV7-8 to TRBJ1-5, with D maybe TRBD1 (6 bases). Germline loops: CDR1 SGHVS, CDR2 FQNEAQ. This CDR3 spans 15 amino acids. The V end was cut by 3 bases, the J end by 7 bases, with 16 bases between. The CDR3 region is CASSFAPGVLQPQHF. The CDR3 DNA sequence: TGTGCCAGCAGCTTTGCGCCAGGGGTACTACAGCCCCAGCATTTT.

Concerning this clonotype itself: A read error may account for a junction end that differs from germline. The rearrangement links TRBV6-6 to TRBJ2-7; TRBD1 or TRBD2 may be the D gene (6 bases each). CDR1 is MNHNY, CDR2 SVGAGI, per germline (reference sequence). The length of the CDR3 is 14 residues. The CDR3 is CTSSYEGGRYEQYF. The CDR3 region has the DNA TGTACCAGCAGTTACGAAGGGGGGCGCTACGAGCAGTACTTC.

This clonotype was observed a handful of times. V and J are TRBV18 and TRBJ2-1; D call uncertain. CDR1 is KGHSH, CDR2 LQKENI, per germline. This CDR3 region has 15 residues. V dropped 3 bases and J dropped 2 bases, with 11 bases sitting between them. The CDR3 DNA reads TGTGCCAGCTCACCCGACGGAAGGGCCTACAATGAGCAGTTCTTC. It specifies CASSPDGRAYNEQFF.

This sequence joins TRBV27 and TRBJ1-2; weak D call: TRBD1 (6 bases). Germline CDR1 is MNHEY and CDR2 is SMNVEV (reference sequence). V dropped 6 bases and J dropped 6 bases, with 20 bases sitting between them. CDR3 length equals 15 residues. CDR3 nucleotide sequence: TGTGCCAGCAGGCTGATGCTGGGGGGCGGGGATGGCTACACCTTC. It encodes CASRLMLGGGDGYTF.

There are a few counts of this clonotype. The chain couples TRBV9 to TRBJ2-2; 7 bases match TRBD2. This CDR3 contains 14 residues. Germline V gene sequence: CDR1 SGDLS, CDR2 YYNGEE. V lost 0 bases, J lost 8 bases, and 4 bases stayed unmatched. CDR3 coding DNA: TGTGCCAGCAGCGTAGAACCGGGAGGAGGGGAGCTGTTTTTT. This codes for CASSVEPGGGELFF.

V and J are TRBV5-1 and TRBJ2-7; D is unresolved. Germline V lookup: CDR1 SGHRS, CDR2 YFSETQ. V was trimmed by 2 bases and J by 5 bases, leaving 14 bases between them. The CDR3 has 14 residues. CDR3 in DNA: TGCGCCAGCAGCTTTGGGGTCCGGGCCGACGAGCAGTACTTC. Protein product: CASSFGVRADEQYF.

This clonotype occurred many times. J is TRBJ1-1 and V is TRBV6-1; TRBD1 matches at 8 bases. This CDR3 is 15 amino acids long. Losses at the gene ends were 7 bases for V and 4 bases for J; bases not matched to a gene: 11. The germline CDR1 and CDR2 sequences are MNHNS and SASEGT. CDR3 nucleotides: TGTGCCAGCAATCCACCCCAGGACAGGGTCACTGAAGCTTTCTTT. Translating it yields CASNPPQDRVTEAFF.

This clonotype was observed a handful of times. V and J are TRBV27 and TRBJ2-1, with a tentative D call TRBD2 (6 bases). The CDR3 loop spans 15 amino acids. Trimming shortened V by 0 bases and J by 8 bases, and 14 bases separated the two germline ends. Germline values: CDR1 MNHEY, CDR2 SMNVEV (reference sequence). DNA of the CDR3: TGTGCCAGCAGTTTATCGCTGCGGGGTAGCGATGAGCAGTTCTTC. This gives the protein CASSLSLRGSDEQFF.

V is TRBV9 and J is TRBJ1-1, with TRBD1 matching over 11 bases. The CDR3 covers 17 residues. With 4 bases clipped from V and 1 base from J, the junction kept 9 bases outside the gene matches. Germline lookup yields CDR1 SGDLS and CDR2 YYNGEE. CDR3 amino acids: CASSTGQGAKPNTEAFF. In DNA, the CDR3 is TGTGCCAGCAGCACTGGACAGGGGGCGAAACCGAACACTGAAGCTTTCTTT.

This clonotype showed up just a few times. The J gene is TRBJ1-6, the V gene TRBV11-2; D is uncertain. CDR1 and CDR2 from the germline V gene are SGHAT and FQNNGV. CDR3 length equals 15 residues. V was cut by 3 bases and J by 9 bases, with 15 bases left in between. The CDR3 coding sequence is TGTGCCAGCAGCTTGGATTTCTCACCTGCTTCACCCCTCCACTTT. Its protein product is CASSLDFSPASPLHF.

The CDR3 nucleotides are TGTGCCAGCAGCTCCCGATGGGCAGGATCAACCTACAATGAGCAGTTCTTC. It encodes CASSSRWAGSTYNEQFF. This sequence joins TRBV11-3 and TRBJ2-1; D remains ambiguous. Germline V gene lookup returns CDR1 SGHNT and CDR2 YENEEA. Trimming left V 4 bases short and J 2 bases short, with 18 bases between. The CDR3 has 17 amino acids.

This clonotype was picked up a small number of times. The chain carries TRBV29-1 and TRBJ1-1, with D maybe TRBD1 (5 bases). The V gene's germline CDR1 is SQVTM and CDR2 ANQGSEA. V lost 7 bases, J lost 3 bases, and 18 bases lay in between. This CDR3 spans 14 amino acids. CDR3 DNA: TGCAGCGCCGGCAGGGTGGGAAGGTACACTGAAGCTTTCTTT. Translating gives CSAGRVGRYTEAFF. The whole variable domain, filled in from reference TRBV29-1 and TRBJ1-1, reads SAVISQKPSRDICQRGTSLTIQCQVDSQVTMMFWYRQQPGQSLTLIATANQGSEATYESGFVIDKFPISRPNLTFSTLTVSNMSPEDSSIYLCSAGRVGRYTEAFFGQGTRLTVV.

This clonotype was seen only a few times. The rearrangement links TRBV12-3 or TRBV12-4 to TRBJ2-1, with TRBD2 identical over 7 bases. CDR3 size: 12 residues. The J segment lost 8 bases and the V segment lost 5 bases, leaving 3 bases of the junction unmatched. As DNA, the CDR3 is TGTGCCAGCAGTCCGGGGGGTCATGAGCAGTTCTTC. The encoded protein is CASSPGGHEQFF.

This clonotype has at least ten counts. The J gene is TRBJ1-3, the V gene TRBV12-5, with D perhaps matching TRBD1 (6 bases). Germline CDR1 and CDR2: LGHNT and FRNRAP. The CDR3 consists of 14 residues. V was clipped by 4 bases and J by 1 base, with 8 bases between them. The CDR3 nucleotides are TGTGCTAGTGGTTCAGGGGATTCTGGAAACACCATATATTTT. This translates into CASGSGDSGNTIYF.

This clonotype was seen only a few times. The chain uses TRBV6-1 and TRBJ2-7; D gene unclear. Germline CDR1 MNHNS, CDR2 SASEGT. V was clipped by 1 base and J by 2 bases, with 6 bases between them. The CDR3 is made up of 13 amino acids. The CDR3 DNA sequence: TGTGCCAGCAGTGAAGGTCAGCCCTACGAGCAGTACTTC. Translated: CASSEGQPYEQYF.

The V call is TRBV28, the J call TRBJ2-1, with TRBD2 matching over 9 bases. Germline V gene data show CDR1 as MDHEN and CDR2 as SYDVKM. CDR3 length equals 16 residues. The trim removed 0 bases at V and 4 bases at J, leaving 4 bases unmatched. DNA for the CDR3: TGTGCCAGCAGTTTATGGGGGCGGGGGGGGTACAATGAGCAGTTCTTC. It encodes CASSLWGRGGYNEQFF.

This chain uses TRBV19 with TRBJ2-2, with no clear D. V lost 1 base to trimming and J lost 4 bases, with 10 bases between them. The CDR3 contains 15 residues. CDR1 and CDR2 (germline): LNHDA, SQIVND (reference sequence). The CDR3 loop is CASSIATASTGELFF. Here the CDR3 DNA reads TGTGCCAGTAGTATAGCTACAGCCAGCACCGGGGAGCTGTTTTTT.

The CDR3 nucleotides read TGTGCCAGCAGTTACGATTCAGGGACCTACGAGCAGTACTTC. Translating it yields CASSYDSGTYEQYF. The chain joins TRBV6-6 to TRBJ2-7; the D gene is possibly TRBD1 (5 bases). CDR3 length: 14 amino acids. Germline values: CDR1 MNHNY, CDR2 SVGAGI (reference sequence). With 2 bases removed from V and 2 bases from J, the gap between germline ends came to 10 bases.

This clonotype was observed a few times. This chain uses TRBV7-6 with TRBJ2-3, with TRBD2 matching 13 bases. This CDR3 has 15 amino acids. CDR1 and CDR2 from the germline V gene are SGHVS and FNYEAQ. J gave up 6 bases and V 6 bases, and 6 bases lay outside the gene matches. The CDR3 loop reads CASRPGLAGWDTQYF. DNA for the CDR3: TGTGCCAGCAGGCCGGGACTAGCGGGATGGGATACGCAGTATTTT.

The chain carries TRBV5-4 and TRBJ2-1; the match to TRBD2 covers 8 bases. The CDR3 consists of 17 residues. Germline V gives CDR1 SGHNT, CDR2 YYREEE (reference sequence). V shed 0 bases, J shed 3 bases, and the junction held 8 bases outside the gene matches. This CDR3 is CASSLEGSGDYYNEQFF. DNA of the CDR3: TGTGCCAGCAGCTTGGAAGGTAGCGGGGACTACTACAATGAGCAGTTCTTC.

This clonotype has more than one count but fewer than ten. The V gene is TRBV7-3, the J gene TRBJ2-3, with D unresolved. CDR1 is SGHTA, CDR2 FQGTGA, per germline. The length of the CDR3 is 13 residues. Deletions cut 8 bases from V and 3 bases from J, with 12 bases between. Here the CDR3 DNA reads TGTGCCAGCTCTGGGCCTGGGACAGATACGCAGTATTTT. This encodes CASSGPGTDTQYF.

The V gene is TRBV6-5, the J gene TRBJ1-2; TRBD1 agrees at 7 bases. The ends lost 2 bases at V and 3 bases at J; junction bases unmatched: 3. Germline-derived CDR1 and CDR2 are MNHEY and SVGAGI. The CDR3 has 14 residues. CDR3 region: CASSYGGGDYGYTF. The CDR3 DNA reads TGTGCCAGCAGTTACGGAGGGGGCGACTATGGCTACACCTTC.

The V gene is TRBV2, the J gene TRBJ2-7; 10 bases fit TRBD1. V dropped 10 bases and J dropped 3; count of bases not matched to a gene: 9. Germline V gives CDR1 SNHLY, CDR2 FYNNEI. There are 14 residues in the CDR3. The CDR3 protein is CAIRTGTGVYEQYF. The CDR3 region has the DNA TGTGCCATAAGAACCGGGACAGGGGTCTACGAGCAGTACTTC.

This clonotype has only a few counts. The chain uses TRBV7-8 and TRBJ2-7; D is undetermined. CDR3 length equals 13 residues. Germline values: CDR1 SGHVS, CDR2 FQNEAQ. V lost 3 bases and J lost 4, with 10 bases in between. CDR3 in DNA: TGTGCCAGCAGCTTTGCCACTGGGTACGAGCAGTACTTC. Its translation is CASSFATGYEQYF.